This T cell receptor beta chain was sequenced during a study of vaccination and CD4 T cells after COVID-19 (dated by TCRdb to the early 2020s). Notes on the research overall: Convalescent patients had a positive SARS-CoV-2 result on nasal swab PCR, and of these patients, several had mild disease and one had severe disease. Six males and four females were included in the convalescent cohort, with two Hispanic individuals, seven Caucasians, two Asians and one multiracial person represented. Each participant got two doses of either the Pfizer-BioNTech BNT162b2 vaccine (n=8) or the Moderna mRNA-1273 vaccine (n=2). Post-COVID blood samples from convalescent patients were collected a median of approximately 93 days after diagnosis, with a range of roughly 35 to 161 days. The cultures were stimulated with overlapping spike peptide pools from SARS-CoV-2 and from the common cold coronaviruses HCoV-NL63, HCoV-OC43 and HCoV-229E. Control cultures used a CEFX viral epitope pool as positive control, an HIV-1 Nef peptide pool as negative control, or no peptide. The spike-specific CD4+ TCR repertoire was compared before and after mRNA vaccination in 10 to 11 COVID-19 convalescent patients and several infection-naive healthy vaccine recipients. Post-vaccine blood samples were obtained a median of around 74 days after the second vaccine dose, with a range of about 12 to 241 days.

The sample's treatment or condition label, in plain terms: approximately nine-day PBMC culture with coronavirus spike peptide pools or control peptides (ViraFEST assay). The ViraFEST assay, used in the study, expanded antigen-specific T cells with peptide pools and then identified the expanded clonotypes through TCR sequencing. The convalescent patients' positive SARS-CoV-2 PCR tests were from March to December 2020, which was before the Alpha, Beta and Delta variants emerged in the United States. Over 1.5 million PBMCs per well were cultured in IMDM with approximately 5.5% human AB serum and approximately 9.8 IU/ml IL-2, plus 10 ug/ml peptide pools. Half of the culture medium was replaced with fresh IL-2-containing medium on days 3 and 7. CD4+ T cells were isolated after around 11 days of culture through negative selection using the EasySep CD4+ T cell isolation kit. PBMCs were separated from whole blood using Ficoll-Paque Plus gradient centrifugation and then either used fresh or cryopreserved at -140C. In general, triplicate wells were set up for every culture condition.

Here is what the overall study found, with its caveats: The study included relatively few convalescent patients and did not analyze early timepoints after natural infection. Of the vaccine-specific clones found in convalescent patients, nearly all (304 of 307) were mono-reactive for SARS-CoV-2 spike instead of being cross-reactive with common cold coronaviruses. Among the post-vaccine SARS-CoV-2-reactive clones in convalescent patients, a median about 86% showed up only after vaccination, which suggests vaccine-specific priming. The median number of SARS-CoV-2-reactive clonotypes rose from roughly 20 after infection to 38 after vaccination, but the change was not significant.

The library was obtained by PCR. TCR sequencing of DNA from cultured CD4+ T cells used the Oncomine TCR Beta short-read assay at the Johns Hopkins FTIC core. The QIAamp micro DNA kit was used to extract genomic DNA from the cultured CD4+ T cells. The Oncomine TCR Beta libraries from cultured CD4+ T cells were pooled using unique dual indexes and then sequenced on an Illumina iSeq 100. On the study's bioinformatics: Non-productive sequences were removed, and CDR3s that did not start with C, did not end with F or W, or were shorter than 7 amino acids were discarded. Antigen-specific clonotypes were identified with the MANAFEST web application by comparing peptide-stimulated wells with reference and other culture wells. To be called positive, a clone needed an FDR below 0.05, an odds ratio above 5, and a productive frequency above 0.1% in at least two of three replicate wells. A clonotype counted as cross-reactive if it showed significant expansion both in the SARS-CoV-2 spike wells and in at least one common cold coronavirus spike condition. Levenshtein distances (stringdist) and unrooted phylogenetic trees (ape) in R version 3.6.1 were used to assess CDR3 homology. The public reads were run again by TCRdb, first through fastp at Q25 and then through MiXCR, and only productive beta chains were kept. When rows share a CDR3 protein, they turn into one entry using the most common DNA and genes. What appears here as the V and J calls and clone size reflects TCRdb's work, not the paper's. This sample is represented by fewer than 18,000 distinct CDR3 sequences; more than 45% of them were singletons. The ten largest clones add up to about 12% of the sample.

This clonotype was observed a few times. This receptor's antigen is unknown. Per-base qualities were not stored, and no clone one base away is much larger. The junction shows trimming of 7 bases on V and 4 bases on J, plus 19 bases between the germline ends. From the cysteine up to the phenylalanine, the CDR3 has a length of 15 residues. Just CDR3 DNA is preserved here, 45 bases in frame from base 1. Source material: CD4+ T cells from blood, cultured in vitro. The receptor comes from a human donor who had recovered from COVID-19. The V and J genes are TRBV12-3 or TRBV12-4 and TRBJ1-2; the best D guess is TRBD1, with 5 bases matching. The CDR3 protein sequence reads: CASIRGLGEGYGYTF. The DNA sequence is TGTGCCAGCATCAGAGGCTTGGGGGAAGGCTATGGCTACACCTTC.